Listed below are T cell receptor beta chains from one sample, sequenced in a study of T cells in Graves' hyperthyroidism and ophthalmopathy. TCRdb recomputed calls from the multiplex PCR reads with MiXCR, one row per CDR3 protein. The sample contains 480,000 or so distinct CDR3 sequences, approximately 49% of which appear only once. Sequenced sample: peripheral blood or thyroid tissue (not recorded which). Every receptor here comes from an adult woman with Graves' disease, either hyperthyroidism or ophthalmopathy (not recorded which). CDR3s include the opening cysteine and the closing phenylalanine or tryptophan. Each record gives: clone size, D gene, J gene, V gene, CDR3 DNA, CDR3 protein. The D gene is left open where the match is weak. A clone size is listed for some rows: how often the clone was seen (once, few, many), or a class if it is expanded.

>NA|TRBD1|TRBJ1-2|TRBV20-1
TGCAGTGCTTATACCCGGGACAGTTTCGGCTACACCTTC
CSAYTRDSFGYTF
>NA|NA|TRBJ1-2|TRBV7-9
TGTGCCAGCAGCTTCGAGGGGGGAGGCTACACCTTC
CASSFEGGGYTF
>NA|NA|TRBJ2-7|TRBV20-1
TGCAGTGCTCCCGACTGGGGTCCCTACGAGCAGTACTTC
CSAPDWGPYEQYF
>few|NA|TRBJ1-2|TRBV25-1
TGTGCCAGCAGTCAGGACGAGGTGAACTATGGCTACACCTTC
CASSQDEVNYGYTF
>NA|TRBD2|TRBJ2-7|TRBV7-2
TGTGCCAGCAGCTTAGAGACTAGCGGGCTTAGAGACTTC
CASSLETSGLRDF
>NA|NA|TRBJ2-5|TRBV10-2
TGCGCCAGCAGTGAAGACTACGAGACCCAGTACTTC
CASSEDYETQYF
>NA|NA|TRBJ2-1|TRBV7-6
TGTGCCAGCATGAGGTACAATGAGCAGTTCTTC
CASMRYNEQFF
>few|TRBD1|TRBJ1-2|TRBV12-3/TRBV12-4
TGTGCCAGCAGTCCGATCGGACAGGGCCGGTGGGGCTACACCTTC
CASSPIGQGRWGYTF
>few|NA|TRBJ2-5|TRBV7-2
TGTGCCAGCAGCTCAAGACAGGAGGAGGGGACCCAGTACTTC
CASSSRQEEGTQYF
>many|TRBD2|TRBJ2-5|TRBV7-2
TGTGCCAGCAGCGGGGGGGGGTCAGAGACCCAGTACTTC
CASSGGGSETQYF
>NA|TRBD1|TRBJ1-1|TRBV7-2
TGTGCCAGCAGCTTGGACAGGTGGAACACTGAAGCTTTCTTT
CASSLDRWNTEAFF
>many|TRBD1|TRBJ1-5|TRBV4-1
TGCGCCAGCAGCCAAGTACAGGGGACTTTGGGCAATCAGCCCCAGCATTTT
CASSQVQGTLGNQPQHF
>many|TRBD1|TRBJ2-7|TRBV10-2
TGCGCCAGCGGGACAGTCCCCTACGAGCAGTACTTC
CASGTVPYEQYF
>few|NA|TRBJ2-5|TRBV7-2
TGTGCCAGCAGCTCCCTACCACTGGAGACCCAGTACTTC
CASSSLPLETQYF
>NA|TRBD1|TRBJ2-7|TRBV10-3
TGTGCCATCGCCCCAACTGGTAGGGACAGGGGAAGGCACGAGCAGTACTTC
CAIAPTGRDRGRHEQYF
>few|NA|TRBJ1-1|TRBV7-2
TGTGCCAGCTCACCCTATTCCGGGAACTATAACACTGAAGCTTTCTTT
CASSPYSGNYNTEAFF
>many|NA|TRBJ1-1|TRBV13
TGTGCCAGCAGCGACCCCGAAGACAGGAACACTGAAGCTTTCTTT
CASSDPEDRNTEAFF
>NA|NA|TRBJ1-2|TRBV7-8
TGTGCCAGCAGCTTAAGGGGCCGAGGGGACTATGGCTACACCTTC
CASSLRGRGDYGYTF
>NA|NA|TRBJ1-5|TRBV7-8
TGTGCCAGCAGGGCCCTCGGAAGTGACAACAATCAGCCCCAGCATTTT
CASRALGSDNNQPQHF
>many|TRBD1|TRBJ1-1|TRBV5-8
TGTGCCAGCAGCACCCCAGGGGGAGGTATGAACACTGAAGCTTTCTTT
CASSTPGGGMNTEAFF
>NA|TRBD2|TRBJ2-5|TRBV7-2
TGTGCCAGCAGGCGCACTTGGGGGACTAGCGGACAAGAGACCCAGTACTTC
CASRRTWGTSGQETQYF
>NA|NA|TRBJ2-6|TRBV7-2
TGTGCCAGCAGCTTAACTAGGGACAGGGCCAACGTCCTGACTTTC
CASSLTRDRANVLTF
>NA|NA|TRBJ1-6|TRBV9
TGTGCCAGCAGCGTTACAGGGTCCGGGATCCATAATTCACCCCTCCACTTT
CASSVTGSGIHNSPLHF
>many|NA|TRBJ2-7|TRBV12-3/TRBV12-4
TGTGCCAGCAGTTCCGTGGGAGAGCAGTACTTC
CASSSVGEQYF
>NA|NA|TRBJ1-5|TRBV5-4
TGTGCCAGCAGCGTTGGAATTAGCAATCAGCCCCAGCATTTT
CASSVGISNQPQHF
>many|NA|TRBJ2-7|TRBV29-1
TGCAGCGTTGAAGTGGGGTCCTACGAGCAGTACTTC
CSVEVGSYEQYF
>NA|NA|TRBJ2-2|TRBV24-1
TGTGCCACCAGTGAACCCGCTGGCAGGCTCGGGGAGCTGTTTTTC
CATSEPAGRLGELFF
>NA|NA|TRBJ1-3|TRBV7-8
TGTGCCAGCAGCAGAGCCGGGACCCAGAACTCTGGAAACACCATATATTTT
CASSRAGTQNSGNTIYF
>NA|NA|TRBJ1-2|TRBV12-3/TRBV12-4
TGTGCCAGCATTCAATCCGACAGGTTGAGCTATGGCTACACCTTC
CASIQSDRLSYGYTF
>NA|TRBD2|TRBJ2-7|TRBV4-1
TGCGCCAGCAGCCAAGCCCCAACAGGACTAGCGGGGAACGAGCAGTACTTC
CASSQAPTGLAGNEQYF
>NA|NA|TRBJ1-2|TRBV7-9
TGTGCCAGCAGCTTAGGGACAGATTATAACTATGGCTACACCTTC
CASSLGTDYNYGYTF
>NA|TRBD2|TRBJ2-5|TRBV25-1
TGTGCCAGCTGGGGGAATAGCGGGAGTCGGCAAGAGACCCAGTACTTC
CASWGNSGSRQETQYF
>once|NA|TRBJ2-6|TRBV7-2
TGTGCCAGCGCTACAGGGAGCTCTGGGGCCAACGTCCTGACTTTC
CASATGSSGANVLTF
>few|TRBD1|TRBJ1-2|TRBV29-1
TGCAGGCGTCCCGGGACAGGGGTTAACTATGGCTACACCTTC
CRRPGTGVNYGYTF
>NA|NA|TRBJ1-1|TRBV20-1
TGCAGTGTTAGAGGTCGGGGAGGCCACGAAGGAGCTTTCTTT
CSVRGRGGHEGAFF
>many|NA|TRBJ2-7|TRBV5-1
TGCGCCAGCAGCGGGACCAGAGCGTCGTACGAGCAGTACTTC
CASSGTRASYEQYF
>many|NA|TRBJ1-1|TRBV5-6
TGTGCCAGCAGCTTCAGGGAGGGGACTGAAGCTTTCTTT
CASSFREGTEAFF
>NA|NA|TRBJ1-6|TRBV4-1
TGCGCCAGCAGCCAAGGGACGGAGATATATAATTCACCCCTCCACTTT
CASSQGTEIYNSPLHF
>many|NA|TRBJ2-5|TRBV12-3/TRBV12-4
TGTGCCAGCAGTTTAACGTCGGGAGTGTTAGAGACCCAGTACTTC
CASSLTSGVLETQYF
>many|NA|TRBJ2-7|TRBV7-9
TGTGCCAGCAGCTCCGCCGACTCAGGGTCCTACGAGCAGTACTTC
CASSSADSGSYEQYF
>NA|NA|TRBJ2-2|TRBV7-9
TGTGCCAGCAGCCCCCCTTCGGGTTCCTACGAGCTGTTTTTT
CASSPPSGSYELFF
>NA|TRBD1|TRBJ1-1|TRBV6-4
TGTGCCAGCAGATCTCCGGGACAGGGCAACACTGAAGCTTTCTTT
CASRSPGQGNTEAFF
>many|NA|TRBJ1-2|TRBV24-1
TGTGCCACCAGTGATAATGCCGCGGGGGTCTTTGGCTACACCTTC
CATSDNAAGVFGYTF
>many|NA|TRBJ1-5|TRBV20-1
TGCAGTGCCGTAAGGGTTGGCAATCAGCCCCAGCATTTT
CSAVRVGNQPQHF
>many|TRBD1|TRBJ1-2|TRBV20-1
TGCAGTGCCAAGACAGGGGTTGACTATGGCTACACCTTC
CSAKTGVDYGYTF
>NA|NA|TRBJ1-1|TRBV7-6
TGTGCCAGCACCCCCGGGGTGGGCGGGAACACTGAAGCTTTCTTT
CASTPGVGGNTEAFF
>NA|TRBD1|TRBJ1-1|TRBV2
TGTGCCAGCAGGGAAATGACAGGGGCTTTCTTT
CASREMTGAFF
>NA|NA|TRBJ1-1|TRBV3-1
TGTGCCAGCAGCCAGTATTTAGGTGTAGGAGGCACTGAAGCTTTCTTT
CASSQYLGVGGTEAFF
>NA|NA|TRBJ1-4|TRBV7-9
TGTGCCAGCAGCTCGAGGGGTGAAAAACTGTTTTTT
CASSSRGEKLFF
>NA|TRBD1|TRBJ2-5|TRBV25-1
TGTGCCAGCAGTGAATGGGGGACAGTCGAGACCCAGTACTTC
CASSEWGTVETQYF
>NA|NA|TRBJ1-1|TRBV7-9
TGTGCCAGCAGCTTAGCGCAGGGGAAGGACACTGAAGCTTTCTTT
CASSLAQGKDTEAFF
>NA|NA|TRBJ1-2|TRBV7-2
TGTGCCAGCAGCTTAGTGGGCAGGGAGCATGGCTACACCTTC
CASSLVGREHGYTF
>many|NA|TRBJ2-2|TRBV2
TGTGCCAGCAGCGAGTCCCCAGGAGGGTCCGGGGAGCTGTTTTTT
CASSESPGGSGELFF
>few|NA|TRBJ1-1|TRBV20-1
TGCAGTGCTACCCGGACCCAATGGCGGAACACTGAAGCTTTCTTT
CSATRTQWRNTEAFF
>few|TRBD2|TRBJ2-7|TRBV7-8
TGTGCCAGCAGCCCCGGCCCACTAGCGGGAGCCTCCTACGAGCAGTACTTC
CASSPGPLAGASYEQYF
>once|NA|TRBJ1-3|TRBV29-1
TGCAGCGTTACCAGGGGTGTCGGAAACACCATATATTTT
CSVTRGVGNTIYF
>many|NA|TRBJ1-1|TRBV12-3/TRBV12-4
TGTGCCAGCAGGAGGGCAGTCAACACTGAAGCTTTCTTT
CASRRAVNTEAFF
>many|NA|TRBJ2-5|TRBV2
TGTGCCAGCGGCGGTCAAGAGACCCAGTACTTC
CASGGQETQYF
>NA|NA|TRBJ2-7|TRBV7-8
TGTGCCAGCAGTTTCGGGGGAGATTCCTCCTACGAGCAGTACTTC
CASSFGGDSSYEQYF
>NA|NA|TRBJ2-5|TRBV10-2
TGCGCCAGCGGTGTGACGGACGGCCCAGAAGGGACCCAGTACTTC
CASGVTDGPEGTQYF